The rows below give T cell receptor beta chains drawn from one sample of a study of T cell responses to AZD1222 COVID-19 vaccine. Sequencing used immunoSEQ multiplex PCR; TCRdb keeps in-frame clones, though not all of them. The sample has tens of thousands of clones, more than 70% seen once; the top ten hold roughly a fifth. The sample was peripheral blood, taken on day 0 of AZD1222 vaccination. The receptors originated from an adult in good health. The CDR3 runs from the conserved cysteine through the conserved F or W. D genes are given only for firm matches. Expanded clones are given a class, and other clones once, few, many or no size at all.

V gene: TRBV7-2; clone size: .; J gene: TRBJ1-5; D gene: .; CDR3 protein: CASSARSDSYNQPQHF; CDR3 DNA: TGTGCCAGCAGCGCAAGGTCGGACAGCTACAATCAGCCCCAGCATTTT
V gene: TRBV28; clone size: .; J gene: TRBJ1-5; D gene: TRBD1; CDR3 protein: CASSFSVGQGSNQPQHF; CDR3 DNA: TGTGCCAGCAGTTTTTCTGTGGGACAGGGTAGCAATCAGCCCCAGCATTTT
V gene: TRBV12-3/TRBV12-4; clone size: .; J gene: TRBJ1-1; D gene: .; CDR3 protein: CASSLGLGTEAFF; CDR3 DNA: TGTGCCAGCAGTTTGGGACTGGGCACTGAAGCTTTCTTT
V gene: TRBV5-4; clone size: .; J gene: TRBJ2-2; D gene: .; CDR3 protein: CASSTGAGNTGELFF; CDR3 DNA: TGTGCCAGCAGCACCGGGGCAGGGAACACCGGGGAGCTGTTTTTT
V gene: TRBV5-4; clone size: .; J gene: TRBJ1-1; D gene: TRBD1; CDR3 protein: CASSPETGRRNTEAFF; CDR3 DNA: TGTGCCAGCAGCCCAGAGACAGGGAGGAGGAACACTGAAGCTTTCTTT
V gene: TRBV2; clone size: .; J gene: TRBJ1-4; D gene: .; CDR3 protein: CASSKDGNNEKLFF; CDR3 DNA: TGTGCCAGCAGTAAGGACGGAAATAATGAAAAACTGTTTTTT
V gene: TRBV9; clone size: .; J gene: TRBJ1-6; D gene: .; CDR3 protein: CASSEAAVYNSPLHF; CDR3 DNA: TGTGCCAGCAGCGAGGCGGCCGTGTATAATTCACCCCTCCACTTT
V gene: TRBV6-5; clone size: .; J gene: TRBJ1-4; D gene: TRBD1; CDR3 protein: CASSTPGQGKLFF; CDR3 DNA: TGTGCCAGCAGTACCCCGGGACAGGGAAAACTGTTTTTT
V gene: TRBV10-2; clone size: .; J gene: TRBJ2-1; D gene: TRBD2; CDR3 protein: CASSDWTSGRADEQFF; CDR3 DNA: TGCGCCAGCAGTGATTGGACTAGCGGGAGGGCCGATGAGCAGTTCTTC
V gene: TRBV5-1; clone size: .; J gene: TRBJ1-4; D gene: .; CDR3 protein: CASSQTGGEKLFF; CDR3 DNA: TGCGCCAGCAGCCAAACAGGTGGTGAAAAACTGTTTTTT
V gene: TRBV29-1; clone size: few; J gene: TRBJ1-1; D gene: .; CDR3 protein: CSVDGEWTEAFF; CDR3 DNA: TGCAGCGTTGATGGGGAGTGGACTGAAGCTTTCTTT
V gene: TRBV5-1; clone size: .; J gene: TRBJ2-3; D gene: TRBD1; CDR3 protein: CASSRTGQATDTQYF; CDR3 DNA: TGCGCCAGCAGCCGAACGGGACAGGCCACAGATACGCAGTATTTT
V gene: TRBV5-4; clone size: .; J gene: TRBJ2-3; D gene: TRBD2; CDR3 protein: CASSYGGVSSTDTQYF; CDR3 DNA: TGTGCCAGCAGCTATGGGGGGGTAAGCTCCACAGATACGCAGTATTTT
V gene: TRBV11-2; clone size: once; J gene: TRBJ2-3; D gene: TRBD2; CDR3 protein: CASSLQYGTSGRASDTQYF; CDR3 DNA: TGTGCCAGCAGCTTACAATACGGGACTAGCGGGAGGGCCAGCGATACGCAGTATTTT
V gene: TRBV2; clone size: .; J gene: TRBJ1-1; D gene: .; CDR3 protein: CASSAEGKNTEAFF; CDR3 DNA: TGTGCCAGCAGTGCCGAGGGCAAGAACACTGAAGCTTTCTTT
V gene: TRBV18; clone size: once; J gene: TRBJ1-3; D gene: .; CDR3 protein: CASSIDRTSSGNTIYF; CDR3 DNA: TGTGCCAGCTCAATTGACAGGACGAGCTCTGGAAACACCATATATTTT
V gene: TRBV7-9; clone size: few; J gene: TRBJ2-7; D gene: TRBD1; CDR3 protein: CASSRMDREGLGYF; CDR3 DNA: TGTGCCAGCAGCCGAATGGACAGGGAAGGATTAGGTTACTTC
V gene: TRBV28; clone size: .; J gene: TRBJ1-3; D gene: .; CDR3 protein: CASSSRRNTIYF; CDR3 DNA: TGTGCCAGCAGTTCGAGGAGAAACACCATATATTTT
V gene: TRBV19; clone size: .; J gene: TRBJ1-5; D gene: .; CDR3 protein: CASRNGGYNQPQHF; CDR3 DNA: TGTGCCAGCCGGAATGGGGGGTACAATCAGCCCCAGCATTTT
V gene: TRBV18; clone size: .; J gene: TRBJ2-3; D gene: .; CDR3 protein: CASSLLGLARDTQYF; CDR3 DNA: TGTGCCAGCTCACTCCTAGGGCTAGCGAGAGATACGCAGTATTTT
V gene: TRBV5-1; clone size: .; J gene: TRBJ2-2; D gene: .; CDR3 protein: CASSISARNTGELFF; CDR3 DNA: TGCGCCAGCAGTATAAGCGCCCGAAACACCGGGGAGCTGTTTTTT
V gene: TRBV19; clone size: .; J gene: TRBJ2-3; D gene: TRBD2; CDR3 protein: CASSVGTSGLTDTQYF; CDR3 DNA: TGTGCCAGTAGTGTCGGGACTAGCGGCCTGACAGATACGCAGTATTTT
V gene: TRBV5-4; clone size: .; J gene: TRBJ2-2; D gene: TRBD2; CDR3 protein: CASSSGTSLLNTGELFF; CDR3 DNA: TGTGCCAGCAGCTCAGGGACTAGCTTACTGAACACCGGGGAGCTGTTTTTT
V gene: TRBV5-4; clone size: .; J gene: TRBJ2-5; D gene: .; CDR3 protein: CASRPGSSGQETQYF; CDR3 DNA: TGTGCCAGCCGTCCAGGGAGCAGTGGGCAAGAGACCCAGTACTTC
V gene: TRBV10-3; clone size: few; J gene: TRBJ2-7; D gene: .; CDR3 protein: CAISDGSGNTEQYF; CDR3 DNA: TGTGCCATCAGTGACGGGTCAGGGAATACCGAGCAGTACTTC
V gene: TRBV2; clone size: .; J gene: TRBJ1-1; D gene: .; CDR3 protein: CASRDTPLKGPNTEAFF; CDR3 DNA: TGTGCCAGCAGGGATACACCATTGAAGGGGCCGAACACTGAAGCTTTCTTT
V gene: TRBV19; clone size: .; J gene: TRBJ1-3; D gene: TRBD1; CDR3 protein: CASIDDRAGNTIYF; CDR3 DNA: TGTGCCAGTATCGACGACAGGGCTGGAAACACCATATATTTT
V gene: TRBV19; clone size: .; J gene: TRBJ2-1; D gene: TRBD2; CDR3 protein: CASSLAGGNEQFF; CDR3 DNA: TGTGCCAGTAGCCTAGCGGGGGGCAATGAGCAGTTCTTC
V gene: TRBV5-6; clone size: .; J gene: TRBJ2-1; D gene: .; CDR3 protein: CASSFNAGMEFF; CDR3 DNA: TGTGCCAGCAGCTTTAACGCAGGGATGGAGTTCTTC
V gene: TRBV12-3/TRBV12-4; clone size: .; J gene: TRBJ2-4; D gene: .; CDR3 protein: CASSTTRNIQYF; CDR3 DNA: TGTGCCAGCAGTACAACTAGAAACATTCAGTACTTC
V gene: TRBV7-2; clone size: few; J gene: TRBJ2-3; D gene: .; CDR3 protein: CASSLAGWRTDTQYF; CDR3 DNA: TGTGCCAGCAGCTTAGCCGGGTGGAGGACAGATACGCAGTATTTT
V gene: TRBV4-1; clone size: .; J gene: TRBJ1-1; D gene: .; CDR3 protein: CASSPEPISGTEAFF; CDR3 DNA: TGCGCCAGCAGCCCTGAGCCAATCTCGGGGACTGAAGCTTTCTTT
V gene: TRBV30; clone size: few; J gene: TRBJ2-6; D gene: .; CDR3 protein: CAWRRGRTRSGANVLTF; CDR3 DNA: TGTGCCTGGAGGCGAGGCAGGACCCGCTCTGGGGCCAACGTCCTGACTTTC
V gene: TRBV7-8; clone size: .; J gene: TRBJ1-6; D gene: .; CDR3 protein: CASSSSGESYNSPLHF; CDR3 DNA: TGTGCCAGCAGCTCTTCAGGGGAATCCTATAATTCACCCCTCCACTTT
V gene: TRBV2; clone size: once; J gene: TRBJ2-5; D gene: .; CDR3 protein: CASRNSNRQETQYF; CDR3 DNA: TGTGCCAGCAGGAACTCTAACAGACAAGAGACCCAGTACTTC
V gene: TRBV2; clone size: .; J gene: TRBJ1-1; D gene: .; CDR3 protein: CASSGPANTEAFF; CDR3 DNA: TGTGCCAGCAGTGGTCCCGCGAACACTGAAGCTTTCTTT
V gene: TRBV9; clone size: .; J gene: TRBJ2-7; D gene: .; CDR3 protein: CASSVELGEQYF; CDR3 DNA: TGTGCCAGCAGCGTAGAACTGGGCGAGCAGTACTTC
V gene: TRBV6-5; clone size: .; J gene: TRBJ2-7; D gene: TRBD1; CDR3 protein: CASSYGQGVSYEQYF; CDR3 DNA: TGTGCCAGCAGTTACGGACAGGGGGTCTCCTACGAGCAGTACTTC
V gene: TRBV18; clone size: once; J gene: TRBJ2-1; D gene: .; CDR3 protein: CASSPGSGPPNEQFF; CDR3 DNA: TGTGCCAGCTCCCCGGGCAGCGGACCTCCCAATGAGCAGTTCTTC
V gene: TRBV7-9; clone size: .; J gene: TRBJ1-3; D gene: TRBD1; CDR3 protein: CASSETGKGTGGNTIYF; CDR3 DNA: TGTGCCAGCAGCGAGACAGGGAAAGGGACGGGGGGAAACACCATATATTTT
V gene: TRBV15; clone size: .; J gene: TRBJ2-7; D gene: .; CDR3 protein: CATSRDPEGGYEQYF; CDR3 DNA: TGTGCCACCAGCAGAGATCCGGAGGGGGGATACGAGCAGTACTTC
V gene: TRBV28; clone size: .; J gene: TRBJ2-5; D gene: TRBD2; CDR3 protein: CASPPNGGILETQYF; CDR3 DNA: TGTGCCAGCCCCCCAAACGGGGGGATTTTGGAGACCCAGTACTTC
V gene: TRBV19; clone size: .; J gene: TRBJ1-4; D gene: .; CDR3 protein: CASSIGTLKLFF; CDR3 DNA: TGTGCCAGTAGTATCGGGACTTTAAAACTGTTTTTT
V gene: TRBV19; clone size: .; J gene: TRBJ1-6; D gene: .; CDR3 protein: CASSIPSLQGPGSPLHF; CDR3 DNA: TGTGCCAGTAGTATACCCTCCCTGCAGGGTCCTGGTTCACCCCTCCACTTT
V gene: TRBV7-2; clone size: once; J gene: TRBJ1-4; D gene: .; CDR3 protein: CASSLVPTATNEKLFF; CDR3 DNA: TGTGCCAGCAGCTTAGTGCCGACGGCAACTAATGAAAAACTGTTTTTT
V gene: TRBV2; clone size: once; J gene: TRBJ2-1; D gene: .; CDR3 protein: CASSEASQTPFF; CDR3 DNA: TGTGCCAGCAGTGAAGCCTCTCAGACTCCGTTCTTC
V gene: TRBV18; clone size: .; J gene: TRBJ1-5; D gene: TRBD1; CDR3 protein: CASSLGQGTFRDQPQHF; CDR3 DNA: TGTGCCAGCTCTCTCGGACAGGGGACGTTTAGAGATCAGCCCCAGCATTTT
V gene: TRBV30; clone size: once; J gene: TRBJ1-3; D gene: .; CDR3 protein: CAWSPRQHSGNTIYF; CDR3 DNA: TGTGCCTGGAGTCCCAGACAGCACTCTGGAAACACCATATATTTT
V gene: TRBV19; clone size: once; J gene: TRBJ1-5; D gene: .; CDR3 protein: CASSTGQSGSPQHF; CDR3 DNA: TGTGCCAGTAGTACCGGACAGTCGGGAAGTCCCCAGCATTTT
V gene: TRBV4-1; clone size: few; J gene: TRBJ1-1; D gene: .; CDR3 protein: CASSQDRGRTEAFF; CDR3 DNA: TGCGCCAGCAGCCAAGATCGGGGCCGGACTGAAGCTTTCTTT
V gene: TRBV24-1; clone size: .; J gene: TRBJ2-3; D gene: TRBD2; CDR3 protein: CATSDPGTSGDASSTDTQYF; CDR3 DNA: TGTGCCACCAGTGACCCCGGGACTAGCGGGGATGCCTCTAGCACAGATACGCAGTATTTT
V gene: TRBV5-4; clone size: .; J gene: TRBJ1-1; D gene: TRBD1; CDR3 protein: CASSPRQGKGMNTEAFF; CDR3 DNA: TGTGCCAGCAGCCCTCGACAGGGGAAAGGAATGAACACTGAAGCTTTCTTT
V gene: TRBV11-2; clone size: .; J gene: TRBJ1-1; D gene: .; CDR3 protein: CASSLDVGTEAFF; CDR3 DNA: TGTGCCAGCAGCTTAGACGTTGGAACTGAAGCTTTCTTT
V gene: TRBV9; clone size: .; J gene: TRBJ2-7; D gene: TRBD1; CDR3 protein: CASSVGQGVGYEQYF; CDR3 DNA: TGTGCCAGCAGCGTAGGGCAGGGGGTAGGCTACGAGCAGTACTTC